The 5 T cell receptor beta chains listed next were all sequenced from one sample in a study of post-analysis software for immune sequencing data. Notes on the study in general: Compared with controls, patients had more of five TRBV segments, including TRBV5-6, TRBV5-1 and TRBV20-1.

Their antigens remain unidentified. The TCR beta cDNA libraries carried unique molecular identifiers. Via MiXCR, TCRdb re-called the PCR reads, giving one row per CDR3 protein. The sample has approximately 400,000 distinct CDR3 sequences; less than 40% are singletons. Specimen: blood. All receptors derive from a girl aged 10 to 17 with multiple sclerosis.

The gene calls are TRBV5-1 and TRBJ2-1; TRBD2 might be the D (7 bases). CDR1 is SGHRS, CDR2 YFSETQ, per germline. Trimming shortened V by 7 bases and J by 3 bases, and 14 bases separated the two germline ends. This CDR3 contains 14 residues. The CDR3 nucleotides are TGCGCCAGCCTCAGGGGCGGGGGCTACAATGAGCAGTTCTTC. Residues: CASLRGGGYNEQFF.

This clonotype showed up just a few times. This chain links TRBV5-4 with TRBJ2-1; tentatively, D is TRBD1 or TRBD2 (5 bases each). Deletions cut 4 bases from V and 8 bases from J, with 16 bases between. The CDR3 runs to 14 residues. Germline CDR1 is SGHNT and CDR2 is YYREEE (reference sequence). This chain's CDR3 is CASSPDDGAHEQFF. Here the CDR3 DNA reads TGTGCCAGCAGCCCCGATGACGGGGCCCATGAGCAGTTCTTC.

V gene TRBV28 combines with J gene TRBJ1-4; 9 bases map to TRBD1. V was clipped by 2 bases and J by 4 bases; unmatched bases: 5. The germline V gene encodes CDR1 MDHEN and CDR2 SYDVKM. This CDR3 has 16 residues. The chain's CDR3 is CASSLTQGASNEKLFF. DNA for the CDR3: TGTGCCAGCAGTTTAACACAGGGGGCGAGTAATGAAAAACTGTTTTTT.

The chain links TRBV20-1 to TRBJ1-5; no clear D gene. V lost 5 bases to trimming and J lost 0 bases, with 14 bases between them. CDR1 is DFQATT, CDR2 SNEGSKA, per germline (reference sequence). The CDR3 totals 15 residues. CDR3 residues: CSAPGYGYSNQPQHF. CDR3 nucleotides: TGCAGTGCTCCGGGGTATGGATATAGCAATCAGCCCCAGCATTTT.

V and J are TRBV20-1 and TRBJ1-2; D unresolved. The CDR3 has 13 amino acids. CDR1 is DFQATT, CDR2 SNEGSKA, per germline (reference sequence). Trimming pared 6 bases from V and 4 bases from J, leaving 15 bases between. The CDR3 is CSAPNYDFYGYTF. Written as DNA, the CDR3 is TGCAGTGCCCCTAACTACGATTTCTATGGCTACACCTTC.